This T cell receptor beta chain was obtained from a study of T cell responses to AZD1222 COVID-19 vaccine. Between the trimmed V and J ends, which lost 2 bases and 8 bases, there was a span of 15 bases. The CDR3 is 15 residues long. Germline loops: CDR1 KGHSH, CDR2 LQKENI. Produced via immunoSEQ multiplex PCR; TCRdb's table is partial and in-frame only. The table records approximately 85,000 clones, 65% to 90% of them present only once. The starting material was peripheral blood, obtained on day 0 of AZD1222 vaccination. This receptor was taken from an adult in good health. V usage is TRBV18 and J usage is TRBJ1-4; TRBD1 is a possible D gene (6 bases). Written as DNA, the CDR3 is TGTGCCAGCTCACCAACAGGGTCGGTTTTCGAAAAACTGTTTTTT. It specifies CASSPTGSVFEKLFF.